The next 20 T cell receptor beta chains were all read from a single sample in a study of cytomegalovirus exposure and HLA in healthy donors. The PCR contained 60 Vbeta and 13 Jbeta primers. Assay: immunoSEQ multiplex PCR; the TCRdb copy retains only in-frame clones and omits some. The sample contains over 100,000 clones, more than 65% of which appear only once. What was sequenced was PBMCs. These receptors were obtained from a male donor in good health and CMV-seropositive.

CDR3 region: CASSQDPSGGGLDTQYF. CDR3 bases: TGCGCCAGCAGCCAAGATCCCAGCGGGGGGGGCTTAGATACGCAGTATTTT. V and J are TRBV4-1 and TRBJ2-3, with TRBD2 identical over 10 bases. The CDR3 is made up of 17 amino acids. Germline assignment: CDR1 MGHRA and CDR2 YSYEKL. Unmatched junction bases numbered 8, after V lost 0 bases and J lost 5 bases.

The chain is built from TRBV30 and TRBJ1-6, with TRBD1 matching 11 bases. From germline, CDR1 is GTSNPN and CDR2 SVGIG (reference sequence). The ends lost 5 bases at V and 8 bases at J; junction bases unmatched: 11. This CDR3 is 16 amino acids long. CDR3 region: CAWVTPPGQGDSPLHF. As DNA, the CDR3 is TGTGCCTGGGTGACACCACCGGGACAGGGGGATTCACCCCTCCACTTT.

The J gene is TRBJ1-5, the V gene TRBV19; the D gene is possibly TRBD1 (5 bases). The V and J ends lost 4 bases and 0 bases respectively, with 7 bases between them. This CDR3 region has 14 residues. Germline V gives CDR1 LNHDA, CDR2 SQIVND (reference sequence). The CDR3 is CASSRTYSNQPQHF. In nucleotides, the CDR3 is TGTGCCAGTAGTAGGACATATAGCAATCAGCCCCAGCATTTT.

This clone has only one observation. The rearrangement uses TRBV28 and TRBJ2-5; no definite D call. The CDR3 is made up of 14 amino acids. The germline V gene encodes CDR1 MDHEN and CDR2 SYDVKM. The germline V and J ends were trimmed by 0 bases and 2 bases, with 7 bases remaining between them. DNA for the CDR3: TGTGCCAGCAGTTTATGGGCCCGACAAGAGACCCAGTACTTC. Its protein product is CASSLWARQETQYF.

This sequence joins TRBV7-2 and TRBJ2-7, with a tentative D call TRBD2 (6 bases). The CDR3 runs 15 residues. V gave up 2 bases and J gave up 3 bases, with 14 bases separating them. Germline-derived CDR1 and CDR2 are SGHTA and FQGNSA. CDR3 sequence reads: CASSLFPSSVYEQYF. DNA for the CDR3: TGTGCCAGCAGCTTATTTCCCTCTAGCGTCTACGAGCAGTACTTC.

The V call is TRBV10-3, the J call TRBJ2-7; no firm D call. This CDR3 spans 15 amino acids. CDR1 ENHRY and CDR2 SYGVKD come from the germline V gene. V gave up 4 bases and J gave up 3 bases, with 16 bases separating them. The DNA for the CDR3 is TGTGCCATCAGTGTCGATGGAGCTCGCGGCTACGAGCAGTACTTC. Translation gives CAISVDGARGYEQYF.

V and J are TRBV11-2 and TRBJ1-2, with 9 bases lining up with TRBD1. Germline V lookup: CDR1 SGHAT, CDR2 FQNNGV. The CDR3 is 17 amino acids. J gave up 4 bases and V 1 base, and 10 bases lay outside the gene matches. The CDR3 nucleotides read TGTGCCAGCAGCTTAGCGAACAGGGGGCGGATTGGCTATGGCTACACCTTC. It codes for CASSLANRGRIGYGYTF. The complete variable domain, with remaining parts taken from reference TRBV11-2 and TRBJ1-2, reads EAGVAQSPRYKIIEKRQSVAFWCNPISGHATLYWYQQILGQGPKLLIQFQNNGVVDDSQLPKDRFSAERLKGVDSTLKIQPAKLEDSAVYLCASSLANRGRIGYGYTFGSGTRLTVV.

This clone was observed a handful of times. J is TRBJ1-2 and V is TRBV7-2; TRBD1 is a possible D gene (5 bases). Trimming pared 3 bases from V and 3 bases from J, leaving 8 bases between. Germline CDR1 reads SGHTA; CDR2 reads FQGNSA. This CDR3 is 13 amino acids long. CDR3 DNA: TGTGCCAGCAGCTTTGTAGGGGACTATGGCTACACCTTC. This translates into CASSFVGDYGYTF.

Only one count was recorded for this clone. The chain combines TRBV7-2 with TRBJ1-2; tentatively, D is TRBD1 (5 bases). CDR3 size: 16 residues. Per the germline V gene, CDR1 is SGHTA and CDR2 is FQGNSA. V gave up 2 bases and J gave up 2 bases, with 15 bases separating them. CDR3 loop: CASSLSQFAGNYGYTF. CDR3 coding DNA: TGTGCCAGCAGCTTAAGTCAGTTCGCAGGGAACTATGGCTACACCTTC.

This chain connects TRBV5-6 to TRBJ1-2; weak D call: TRBD1 (5 bases). V dropped 4 bases and J dropped 10 bases, with 17 bases sitting between them. The CDR3 has 13 amino acids. Germline V gene sequence: CDR1 SGHDT, CDR2 YYEEEE. CDR3 in amino acids: CASSLRQTSDYTF. The CDR3 nucleotides are TGTGCCAGCAGCCTACGACAGACCTCGGACTACACCTTC.

In its sample, this clone was seen once. The rearrangement links TRBV6-6 to TRBJ1-5; 8 bases fit TRBD1. This CDR3 is built from 13 residues. Germline V gives CDR1 MNHNY, CDR2 SVGAGI (reference sequence). The J segment lost 6 bases and the V segment lost 8 bases, leaving 6 bases of the junction unmatched. The CDR3 DNA reads TGTGCCAGCTTTCCAGGGGGCAGTCAGCCCCAGCATTTT. This codes for CASFPGGSQPQHF.

The chain recombines TRBV11-2 with TRBJ1-6; a weak D match, TRBD1 (6 bases). Germline V gene sequence: CDR1 SGHAT, CDR2 FQNNGV. Trimming took off 1 base at V and 5 bases at J, with 12 bases between the two ends. The CDR3 length is 16 residues. The CDR3 region has the DNA TGTGCCAGCAGCTTAGCTTGGGCAGGGGATAATTCACCCCTCCACTTT. Its translation is CASSLAWAGDNSPLHF.

The chain employs TRBV9 and TRBJ2-6, with 9 positions matching TRBD1. Germline V gene lookup returns CDR1 SGDLS and CDR2 YYNGEE. CDR3 length: 19 amino acids. Trimming at V came to 0 bases and at J to 0 bases, leaving 7 bases not matched to a gene. The CDR3 here is CASSVASWDRVSGANVLTF. In DNA, the CDR3 is TGTGCCAGCAGCGTAGCTTCCTGGGACAGGGTCTCTGGGGCCAACGTCCTGACTTTC.

The rearrangement uses TRBV5-6 and TRBJ2-2; TRBD2 aligns across 8 bases. The germline V gene encodes CDR1 SGHDT and CDR2 YYEEEE. The CDR3 contains 15 residues. With V trimmed by 4 bases and J by 0 bases, 2 bases remained unmatched. The CDR3 reads CASSLAGANTGELFF. The CDR3 DNA reads TGTGCCAGCAGCCTAGCGGGTGCGAACACCGGGGAGCTGTTTTTT.

The V call is TRBV7-2, the J call TRBJ1-3; D is perhaps TRBD1 (5 bases). The CDR3 covers 13 residues. CDR1 and CDR2 from the germline V gene are SGHTA and FQGNSA. Trimming shortened V by 3 bases and J by 4 bases, and 7 bases separated the two germline ends. The CDR3 DNA reads TGTGCCAGCAGCTTCCAGGGAGGAAACACCATATATTTT. This translates into CASSFQGGNTIYF.

V and J are TRBV4-1 and TRBJ2-2; TRBD2 agrees at 13 bases. Germline V gives CDR1 MGHRA, CDR2 YSYEKL. This CDR3 has 18 amino acids. V shed 2 bases and J 4 bases; nucleotides not matched to a gene: 7. In DNA form, the CDR3 reads TGCGCCAGCAGCCAACCGGGACTAGCGGGGTTGAGCACCGGGGAGCTGTTTTTT. Translating gives CASSQPGLAGLSTGELFF.

This sequence joins TRBV30 and TRBJ2-5; D perhaps matches TRBD2 (5 bases). Germline CDR1 reads GTSNPN; CDR2 reads SVGIG (reference sequence). Trimming left V 4 bases short and J 5 bases short, with 14 bases between. CDR3 length: 13 amino acids. The CDR3 loop is CAWTLAGPETQYF. For the CDR3, the DNA is TGTGCCTGGACGCTAGCCGGCCCGGAGACCCAGTACTTC. The complete variable domain, with remaining parts taken from reference TRBV30 and TRBJ2-5, reads SQTIHQWPATLVQPVGSPLSLECTVEGTSNPNLYWYRQAAGRGLQLLFYSVGIGQISSEVPQNLSASRPQDRQFILSSKKLLLSDSGFYLCAWTLAGPETQYFGPGTRLLVL.

The chain employs TRBV5-1 and TRBJ1-4, with 7 nucleotides matching TRBD1. V shed 0 bases and J 7 bases; nucleotides not matched to a gene: 12. The CDR3 sequence is 17 residues long. The germline CDR1 and CDR2 sequences are SGHRS and YFSETQ. The CDR3 protein is CASSLGAGGSGGEKLFF. The CDR3 DNA follows: TGCGCCAGCAGCTTGGGGGCAGGGGGAAGCGGAGGTGAAAAACTGTTTTTT.

In regard to this clone: The same CDR3 can be traced to other DNA sequences in this sample. V gene TRBV30 combines with J gene TRBJ2-5; D might be TRBD1 (5 bases). Trimming left V 3 bases short and J 4 bases short, with 15 bases between. Germline CDR1 is GTSNPN and CDR2 is SVGIG (reference sequence). This CDR3 contains 14 residues. The CDR3 protein is CAWSLSLGAETQYF. CDR3 sequence (DNA): TGTGCCTGGAGCCTTAGTTTAGGGGCAGAGACCCAGTACTTC.

The V call is TRBV5-5, the J call TRBJ1-5; TRBD1 agrees at 8 bases. Trimming at V came to 3 bases and at J to 6 bases, leaving 8 bases not matched to a gene. The CDR3 consists of 15 residues. Looked up from germline, CDR1 is SGHKS and CDR2 is YYEKEE (reference sequence). The CDR3 sequence: CASSWTGQSAQPQHF. The CDR3 coding sequence is TGTGCCAGCAGCTGGACAGGGCAATCTGCTCAGCCCCAGCATTTT.